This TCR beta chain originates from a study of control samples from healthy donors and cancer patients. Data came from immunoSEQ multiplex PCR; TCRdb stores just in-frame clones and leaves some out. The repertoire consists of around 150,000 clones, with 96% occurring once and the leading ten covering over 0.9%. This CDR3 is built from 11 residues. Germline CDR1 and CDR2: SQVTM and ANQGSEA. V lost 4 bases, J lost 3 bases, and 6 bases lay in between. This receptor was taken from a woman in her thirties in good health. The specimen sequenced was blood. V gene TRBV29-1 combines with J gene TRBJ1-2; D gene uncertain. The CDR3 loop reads CSVGTDYGYTF. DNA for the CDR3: TGCAGCGTTGGAACCGACTATGGCTACACCTTC.